The T cell receptor (beta chain) under discussion was sequenced for a study of beta chain features in type 1 diabetes. Reverse transcription of all isolated RNA meant that expressed TCRB transcripts were sequenced. Here immunoSEQ multiplex PCR was the method, and the copy in TCRdb shows in-frame clones only, minus some. Of 860,000 or so clones listed, roughly a sixth are singletons. Specimen: naive CD4+ T cells from blood. The receptor's source is a woman between 18 and 29 years old in good health.

In DNA, the CDR3 is TGTGCCAGCAAATTACAGGGTTGGTCGGAGACCCAGTACTTC. It yields the protein CASKLQGWSETQYF. The rearrangement joins TRBV27 to TRBJ2-5, with D possibly being TRBD1 (6 bases). The V gene's germline CDR1 is MNHEY and CDR2 SMNVEV (reference sequence). V dropped 7 bases and J dropped 5 bases, with 17 bases sitting between them. This CDR3 has 14 amino acids.